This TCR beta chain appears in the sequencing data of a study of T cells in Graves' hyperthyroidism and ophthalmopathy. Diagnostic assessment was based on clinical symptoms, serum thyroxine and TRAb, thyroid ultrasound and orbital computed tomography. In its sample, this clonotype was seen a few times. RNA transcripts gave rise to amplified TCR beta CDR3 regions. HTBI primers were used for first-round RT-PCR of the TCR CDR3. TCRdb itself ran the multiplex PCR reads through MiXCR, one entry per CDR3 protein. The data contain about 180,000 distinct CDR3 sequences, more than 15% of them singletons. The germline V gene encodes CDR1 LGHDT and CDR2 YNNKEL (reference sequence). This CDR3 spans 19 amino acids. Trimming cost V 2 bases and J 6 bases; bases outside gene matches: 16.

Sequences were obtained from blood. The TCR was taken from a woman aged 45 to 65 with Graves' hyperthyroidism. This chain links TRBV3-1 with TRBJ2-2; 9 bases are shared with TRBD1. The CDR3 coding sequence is TGTGCCAGCAGCCAATCCCCTTCTTGGGGACAGGGATTTTCCGGGGAGCTGTTTTTT. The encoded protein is CASSQSPSWGQGFSGELFF.